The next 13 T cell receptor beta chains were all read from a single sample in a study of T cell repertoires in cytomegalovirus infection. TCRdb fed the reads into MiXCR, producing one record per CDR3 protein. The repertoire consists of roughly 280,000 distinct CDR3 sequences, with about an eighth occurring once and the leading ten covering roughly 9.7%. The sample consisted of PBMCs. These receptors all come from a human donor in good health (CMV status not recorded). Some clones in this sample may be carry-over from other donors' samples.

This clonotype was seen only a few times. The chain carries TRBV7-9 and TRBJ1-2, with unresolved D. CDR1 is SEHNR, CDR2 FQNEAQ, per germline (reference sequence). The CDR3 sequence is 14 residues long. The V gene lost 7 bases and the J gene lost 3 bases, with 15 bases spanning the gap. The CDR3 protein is CASNPSDQDYGYTF. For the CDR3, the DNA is TGTGCCAGCAACCCCTCGGATCAGGACTATGGCTACACCTTC.

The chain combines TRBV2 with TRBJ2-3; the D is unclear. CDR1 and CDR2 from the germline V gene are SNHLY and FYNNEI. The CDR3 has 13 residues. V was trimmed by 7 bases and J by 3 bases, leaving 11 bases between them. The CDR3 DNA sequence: TGTGCCAGCACCGAAGACCTTACAGATACGCAGTATTTT. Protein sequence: CASTEDLTDTQYF.

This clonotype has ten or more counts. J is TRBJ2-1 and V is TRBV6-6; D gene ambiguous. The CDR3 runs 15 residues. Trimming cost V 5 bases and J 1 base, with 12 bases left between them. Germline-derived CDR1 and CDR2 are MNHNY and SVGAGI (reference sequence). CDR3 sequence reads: CASSNTKGSYNEQFF. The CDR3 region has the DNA TGTGCCAGCAGTAACACGAAAGGGTCCTACAATGAGCAGTTCTTC.

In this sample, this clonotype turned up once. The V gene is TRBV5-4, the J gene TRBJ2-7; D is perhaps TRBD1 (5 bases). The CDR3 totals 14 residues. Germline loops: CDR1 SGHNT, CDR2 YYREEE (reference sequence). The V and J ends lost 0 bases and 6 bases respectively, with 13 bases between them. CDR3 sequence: CASSLAHRTREQYF. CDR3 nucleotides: TGTGCCAGCAGCTTGGCACACAGGACACGCGAGCAGTACTTC.

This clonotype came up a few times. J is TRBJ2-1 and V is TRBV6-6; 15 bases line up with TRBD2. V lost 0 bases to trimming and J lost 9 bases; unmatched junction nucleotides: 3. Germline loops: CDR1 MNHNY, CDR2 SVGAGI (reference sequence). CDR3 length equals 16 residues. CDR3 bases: TGTGCCAGCAGTTACTCTGGACTAGCGGGAGGGTTTGAGCAGTTCTTC. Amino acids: CASSYSGLAGGFEQFF.

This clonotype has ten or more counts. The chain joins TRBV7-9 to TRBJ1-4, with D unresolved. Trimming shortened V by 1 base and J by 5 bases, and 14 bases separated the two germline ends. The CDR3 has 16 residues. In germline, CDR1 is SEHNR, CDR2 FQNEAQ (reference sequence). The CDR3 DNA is TGTGCCAGCAGCTTAGATCCCGAAGCCCCGAATGAAAAACTGTTTTTT. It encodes CASSLDPEAPNEKLFF.

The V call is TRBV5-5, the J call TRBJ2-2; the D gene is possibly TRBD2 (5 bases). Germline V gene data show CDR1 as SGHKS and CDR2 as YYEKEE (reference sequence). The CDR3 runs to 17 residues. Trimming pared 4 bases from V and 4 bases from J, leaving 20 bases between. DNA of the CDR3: TGTGCCAGCAGCCATACCTGGGGTCCGGGGTTCACCGGGGAGCTGTTTTTT. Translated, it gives CASSHTWGPGFTGELFF.

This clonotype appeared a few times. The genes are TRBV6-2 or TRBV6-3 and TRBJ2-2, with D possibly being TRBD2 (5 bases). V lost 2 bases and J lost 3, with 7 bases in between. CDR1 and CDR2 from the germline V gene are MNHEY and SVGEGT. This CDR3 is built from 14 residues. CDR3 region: CASSYDGDTGELFF. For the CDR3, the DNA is TGTGCCAGCAGTTACGACGGGGACACCGGGGAGCTGTTTTTT.

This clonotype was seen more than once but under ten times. The CDR3 nucleotides read TGCGCCAGCAGCCTAACCGGGACAGGGATCCACGAGCAGTACTTC. Encoded protein: CASSLTGTGIHEQYF. V usage is TRBV4-1 and J usage is TRBJ2-7; 9 bases fit TRBD1. Germline CDR1 reads MGHRA; CDR2 reads YSYEKL. J lost 5 bases, V lost 4 bases, and 9 bases had no gene match. This CDR3 comprises 15 residues.

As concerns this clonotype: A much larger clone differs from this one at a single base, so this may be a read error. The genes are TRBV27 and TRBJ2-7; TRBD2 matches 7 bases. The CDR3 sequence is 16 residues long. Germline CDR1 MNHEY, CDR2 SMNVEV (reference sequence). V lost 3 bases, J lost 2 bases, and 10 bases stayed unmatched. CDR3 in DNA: TGTGCCAGCAGTTTCATCCCAACGGGAGGTCCCTACGAGCAGTACTTC. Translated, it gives CASSFIPTGGPYEQYF.

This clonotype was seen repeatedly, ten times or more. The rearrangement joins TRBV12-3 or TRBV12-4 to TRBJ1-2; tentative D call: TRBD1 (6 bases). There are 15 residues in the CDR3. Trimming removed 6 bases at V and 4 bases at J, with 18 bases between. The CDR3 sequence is CASSSVVPGAYGYTF. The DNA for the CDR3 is TGTGCCAGCAGCTCCGTCGTCCCAGGGGCCTATGGCTACACCTTC.

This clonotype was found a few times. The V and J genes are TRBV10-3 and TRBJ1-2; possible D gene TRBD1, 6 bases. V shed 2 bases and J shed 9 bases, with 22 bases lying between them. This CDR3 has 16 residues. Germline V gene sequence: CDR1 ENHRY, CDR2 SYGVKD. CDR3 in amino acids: CAISEATGSIPERYTF. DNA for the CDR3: TGTGCCATCAGTGAGGCAACAGGGAGTATCCCCGAACGCTACACCTTC.

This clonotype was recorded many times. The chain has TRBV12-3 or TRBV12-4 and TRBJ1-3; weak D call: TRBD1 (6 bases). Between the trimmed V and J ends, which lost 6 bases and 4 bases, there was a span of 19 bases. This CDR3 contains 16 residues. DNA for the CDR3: TGTGCCAGCAGGGCCACAGGGCCTGGGGCGGGAAACACCATATATTTT. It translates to CASRATGPGAGNTIYF.